This T cell receptor (beta chain) appears in the sequencing data of a study of radiotherapy plus CTLA-4 blockade in lung cancer. Profiling relied on immunoSEQ multiplex PCR, and the TCRdb table lists in-frame clones only, not all of them. The sample yields some 40,000 clones, more than 70% seen once. The CDR3 is 14 residues long. Unmatched junction bases numbered 6, after V lost 4 bases and J lost 5 bases. In germline, CDR1 is MNHNY, CDR2 SVGAGI (reference sequence). This sample comprised peripheral blood, obtained from a patient treated with radiotherapy plus ipilimumab. The chain combines TRBV6-6 with TRBJ1-1; 8 positions agree with TRBD1. The TCR originated in a human donor with non-small cell lung cancer whose response to radiotherapy plus ipilimumab could not be evaluated. The CDR3 DNA reads TGTGCCAGCAGTTTCCAGGGGGCAGGAACTGAAGCTTTCTTT. Translated: CASSFQGAGTEAFF.